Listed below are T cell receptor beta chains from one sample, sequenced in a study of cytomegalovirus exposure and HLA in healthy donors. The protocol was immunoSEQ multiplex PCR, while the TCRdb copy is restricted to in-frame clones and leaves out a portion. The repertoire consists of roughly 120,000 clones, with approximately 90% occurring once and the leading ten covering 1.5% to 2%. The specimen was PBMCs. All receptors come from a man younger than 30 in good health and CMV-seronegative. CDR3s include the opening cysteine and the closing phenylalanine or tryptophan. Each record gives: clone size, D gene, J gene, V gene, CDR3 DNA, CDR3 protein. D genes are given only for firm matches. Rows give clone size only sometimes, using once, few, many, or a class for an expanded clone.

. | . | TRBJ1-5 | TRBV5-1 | TGCGCCAGCAGCTTGGACTATGGCAATCAGCCCCAGCATTTT | CASSLDYGNQPQHF
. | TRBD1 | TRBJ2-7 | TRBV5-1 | TGCGCCAGCAGCAGGGGACAGGTAACCTACGAGCAGTACTTC | CASSRGQVTYEQYF
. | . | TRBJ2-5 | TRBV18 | TGTGCCAGCTCACTCAGGGAGGCAGAGACCCAGTACTTC | CASSLREAETQYF
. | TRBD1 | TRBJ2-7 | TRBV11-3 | TGTGCCAGCAGCCTGACCCTTACGACAGGGCCTGTCGAGCAGTACTTC | CASSLTLTTGPVEQYF
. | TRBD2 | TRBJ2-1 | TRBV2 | TGTGCCAGCAGGGGGCTAGCGGTGCTCAACAATGAGCAGTTCTTC | CASRGLAVLNNEQFF
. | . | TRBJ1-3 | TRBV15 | TGTGCCACCGCAGGGGAGGGACGTCGCTCTGGAAACACCATATATTTT | CATAGEGRRSGNTIYF
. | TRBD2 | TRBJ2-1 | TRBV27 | TGTGCCAGCAGTTTACATCGTCGGACTAGCGGGAGGTATGAGCAGTTCTTC | CASSLHRRTSGRYEQFF
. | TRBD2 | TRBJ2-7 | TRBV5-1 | TGCGCCAGCAGCTGGTCTAGCGGACCGTCCTACGAGCAGTACTTC | CASSWSSGPSYEQYF
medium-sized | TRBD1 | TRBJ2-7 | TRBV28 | TGTGCCAGCAAACGGACAGGTACCTACGAGCAGTACTTC | CASKRTGTYEQYF
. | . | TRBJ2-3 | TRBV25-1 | TGTGCCAGCAGAGCAGGGGCAGATACGCAGTATTTT | CASRAGADTQYF
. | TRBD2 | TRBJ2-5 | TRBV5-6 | TGTGCCAGCAGCTTGACTAGCGGGGGGGCGGTAGAGACCCAGTACTTC | CASSLTSGGAVETQYF
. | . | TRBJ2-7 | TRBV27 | TGTGCCAGCAGAAGATCCACCGGGGAAATCTACGAGCAGTACTTC | CASRRSTGEIYEQYF
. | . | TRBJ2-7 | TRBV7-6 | TGTGCCAGCAGCTTAAACCGGTACGAGCAGTACTTC | CASSLNRYEQYF
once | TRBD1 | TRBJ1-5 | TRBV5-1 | TGCGCCAGCAGCGAGGTGACAGGGCTCAATCAGCCCCAGCATTTT | CASSEVTGLNQPQHF
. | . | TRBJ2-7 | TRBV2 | TGTGCCAGCAGTGAAATCCAATACGAGCAGTACTTC | CASSEIQYEQYF
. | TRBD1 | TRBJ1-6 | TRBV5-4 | TGTGCCAGCAGCTTGGACCTCGACATCCGGGACAGGGGTTCACCCCTCCACTTT | CASSLDLDIRDRGSPLHF
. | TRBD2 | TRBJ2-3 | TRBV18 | TGTGCCAGCTCACCACTCTCGGGAACTAGCGGGAGAAACAGGGCAGATACGCAGTATTTT | CASSPLSGTSGRNRADTQYF
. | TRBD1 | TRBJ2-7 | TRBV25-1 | TGTGCCAGCAGGGGGACAGCAACAAATCCGAGCTCCTACGAGCAGTACTTC | CASRGTATNPSSYEQYF
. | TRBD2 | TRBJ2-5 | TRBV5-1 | TGCGCCAGCAGCTTGGCCGGAGCGGGGGTACGTCGAGAGACCCAGTACTTC | CASSLAGAGVRRETQYF
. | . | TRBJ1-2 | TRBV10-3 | TGTGCCATCAGTGAGTCTGGTAGCTATGGCTACACCTTC | CAISESGSYGYTF
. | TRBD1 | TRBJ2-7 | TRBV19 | TGTGCCAGTAGTATTGGGACAGGGTCTCGCGAGCAGTACTTC | CASSIGTGSREQYF
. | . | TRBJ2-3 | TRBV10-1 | TGCGCCAGCAGTGTAGCTTCCACAGATACGCAGTATTTT | CASSVASTDTQYF
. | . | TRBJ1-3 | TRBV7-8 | TGTGCCAGCAGCTCAACAGGGTTTTCTGGAAACACCATATATTTT | CASSSTGFSGNTIYF
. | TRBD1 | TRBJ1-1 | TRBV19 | TGTGCCAGTAGTACCACAGGGGTAAAAGCTGAAGCTTTCTTT | CASSTTGVKAEAFF
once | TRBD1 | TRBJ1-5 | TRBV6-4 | TGTGCCAGCCCCAGGGACAGGACGTCCTATAGCAATCAGCCCCAGCATTTT | CASPRDRTSYSNQPQHF
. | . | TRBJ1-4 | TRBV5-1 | TGCGCCAGCAGCGGGGCGGGGGTAACCAGTAATGAAAAACTGTTTTTT | CASSGAGVTSNEKLFF
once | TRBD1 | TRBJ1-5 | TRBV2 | TGTGCCAGCAGTTCCCGGGACAGGGCCGGTCAGCCCCAGCATTTT | CASSSRDRAGQPQHF
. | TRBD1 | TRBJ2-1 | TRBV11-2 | TGTGCCAGCAGCCCTCCAGGGGGTGGTGAGCAGTTCTTC | CASSPPGGGEQFF
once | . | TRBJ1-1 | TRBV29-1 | TGCAGCGTGCGAAGGAACACTGAAGCTTTCTTT | CSVRRNTEAFF
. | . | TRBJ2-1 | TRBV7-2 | TGTGCCAGCAGCTTAGGACAGCACAATGAGCAGTTCTTC | CASSLGQHNEQFF
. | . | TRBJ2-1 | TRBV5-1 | TGCGCCAGCAGAGGGAGCAATGAGCAGTTCTTC | CASRGSNEQFF
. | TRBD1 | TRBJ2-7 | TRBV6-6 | TGTGCCAGCAGGGAGGGACAGGCCCCCCTCTACGAGCAGTACTTC | CASREGQAPLYEQYF
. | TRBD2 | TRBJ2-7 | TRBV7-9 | TGTGCCAGCAGCTTAGGACTAGCGGGAGGCTACGAGCAGTACTTC | CASSLGLAGGYEQYF
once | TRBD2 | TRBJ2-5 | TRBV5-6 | TGTGCCAGCAGCTTGGATTGGTCTAGCGGGTCTCGGGGGACCCAGTACTTC | CASSLDWSSGSRGTQYF
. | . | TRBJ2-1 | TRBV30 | TGTGCCTGGAGTGTACAACTAGTTGTCAATGAGCAGTTCTTC | CAWSVQLVVNEQFF
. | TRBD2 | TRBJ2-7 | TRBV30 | TGTGCCTGGGGGAGGGGCTACGAGCAGTACTTC | CAWGRGYEQYF
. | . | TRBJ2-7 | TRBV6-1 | TGTGCCAGCAGTGAAGCTGGAGGGTCCTCCTACGAGCAGTACTTC | CASSEAGGSSYEQYF
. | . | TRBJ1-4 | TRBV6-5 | TGTGCCAGCAGTTACTTTGCAGGGGCGGAAAAACTGTTTTTT | CASSYFAGAEKLFF
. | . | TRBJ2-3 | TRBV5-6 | TGTGCCAGCAGCTTGTCAGGCACAGATACGCAGTATTTT | CASSLSGTDTQYF
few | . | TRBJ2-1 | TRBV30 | TGTGCCTGGTCTCAGGATTCCGACAATGAGCAGTTCTTC | CAWSQDSDNEQFF
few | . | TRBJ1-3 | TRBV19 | TGTGCCAGTAGTATTTCTGCTGGAAACACCATATATTTT | CASSISAGNTIYF
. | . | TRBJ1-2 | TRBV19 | TGTGCCAGTAGTATCACCGGGAATACGGGACTTGGCTACACCTTC | CASSITGNTGLGYTF
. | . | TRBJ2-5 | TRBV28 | TGTGCCAGCAGTCATGAAGCAGGGAAACAAGAGACCCAGTACTTC | CASSHEAGKQETQYF
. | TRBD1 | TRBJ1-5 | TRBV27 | TGTGCCAGCAGCGGCTGGGACAGGGGGCGCCGGCAGCCCCAGCATTTT | CASSGWDRGRRQPQHF
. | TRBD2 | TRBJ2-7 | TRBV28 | TGTGCCAGCAGTTCCCTATCTAGCGGGGACTCCTACGAGCAGTACTTC | CASSSLSSGDSYEQYF
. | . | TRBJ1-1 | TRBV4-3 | TGCGCCAGCAGCCCGACGGGAAACACTGAAGCTTTCTTT | CASSPTGNTEAFF
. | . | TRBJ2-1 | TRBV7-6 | TGTGCCAGCAGCTTAATTTCGGCCGGCGGAGGGGTGGATGAGCAGTTCTTC | CASSLISAGGGVDEQFF
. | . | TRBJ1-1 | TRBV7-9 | TGTGCCAGCAGCCCAAGTGAGGTGAGGAACACTGAAGCTTTCTTT | CASSPSEVRNTEAFF
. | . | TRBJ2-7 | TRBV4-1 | TGCGCCAGCAGCCAAGGGACCCAGGGGTCAATCTCCTACGAGCAGTACTTC | CASSQGTQGSISYEQYF